The present entry profiles one T cell receptor (beta chain) with its context. These data originate in a study of blood T cell repertoires in COVID-19. Germline V CDR1 and CDR2: MNHEY, SVGAGI. The CDR3 runs 15 residues. Trimming pared 5 bases from V and 8 bases from J, leaving 18 bases between. Authors' methods: Amplification of reference gene primers was used by the study to estimate nucleated cell counts. Repertoires were generated with immunoSEQ multiplex PCR, while TCRdb's copy carries only in-frame clones and drops some. D and trimming were read from the DNA, whereas the V and J calls and clone size are those reported in that table. The table records 200,000 to 250,000 clones, 80% of them present only once.

The chain couples TRBV6-5 to TRBJ1-4, with TRBD1 as a possible D gene (5 bases). This receptor was obtained from a human donor in a cohort sampled during active COVID-19. The sequencing sample was made of peripheral blood. The CDR3 reads CASSKIIREGEKLFF. The DNA for the CDR3 is TGTGCCAGCAGTAAAATAATCAGGGAAGGGGAAAAACTGTTTTTT.